Below are 17 T cell receptor beta chains sequenced from a single sample in a study of blood T cell repertoires in COVID-19. Produced via immunoSEQ multiplex PCR; TCRdb's table is partial and in-frame only. The table lists a few hundred thousand clones, around nine tenths of them singletons. The material sequenced was peripheral blood. Receptor source: a man aged 18 to 29 with COVID-19, enrolled during active disease.

V usage is TRBV7-9 and J usage is TRBJ2-7, with TRBD2 identical over 7 bases. Germline loops: CDR1 SEHNR, CDR2 FQNEAQ (reference sequence). There are 18 residues in the CDR3. J was trimmed by 4 bases and V by 3 bases; bases with no gene match: 18. This CDR3 is CASSFNRRGVGDLYEQYF. CDR3 bases: TGTGCCAGCAGCTTCAACCGTCGGGGGGTAGGGGATCTTTACGAGCAGTACTTC.

The chain carries TRBV19 and TRBJ2-6, with 7 bases matching TRBD1. After removal of 3 bases from V and 1 base from J, the junction contained 0 bases not matched to a gene. This CDR3 is built from 15 residues. CDR1 is LNHDA, CDR2 SQIVND, per germline (reference sequence). CDR3: CASSIRGSGANVLTF. As DNA, the CDR3 is TGTGCCAGTAGTATCAGGGGGTCTGGGGCCAACGTCCTGACTTTC.

The chain has TRBV4-1 and TRBJ1-2; D call uncertain. This CDR3 is 13 amino acids long. Per the germline V gene, CDR1 is MGHRA and CDR2 is YSYEKL. Trimming took off 0 bases at V and 8 bases at J, with 10 bases between the two ends. CDR3 amino acids: CASSQEIPAGYTF. The CDR3 DNA follows: TGCGCCAGCAGCCAAGAGATCCCCGCGGGCTACACCTTC.

This chain links TRBV7-9 with TRBJ2-3, with D perhaps matching TRBD1 (6 bases). The CDR3 has 16 amino acids. Germline CDR1 and CDR2: SEHNR and FQNEAQ (reference sequence). The V end lost 1 base, the J end lost 2 bases, and 13 bases lay between the germline ends. CDR3 residues: CASSLGSGGTTDTQYF. The CDR3 nucleotides read TGTGCCAGCAGCTTAGGTAGTGGGGGCACCACAGATACGCAGTATTTT.

V gene TRBV18 combines with J gene TRBJ2-5; 11 nucleotides line up with TRBD1. The V gene's germline CDR1 is KGHSH and CDR2 LQKENI. The CDR3 length is 15 residues. After removal of 4 bases from V and 2 bases from J, the junction contained 3 bases not matched to a gene. Here the CDR3 DNA reads TGTGCCAGCTCACACCGGGACAGGGGGCAAGAGACCCAGTACTTC. It yields the protein CASSHRDRGQETQYF.

This rearrangement joins TRBV2 to TRBJ1-4; 9 bases match TRBD1. V shed 0 bases, J shed 4 bases, and the junction held 6 bases outside the gene matches. Germline V gene data show CDR1 as SNHLY and CDR2 as FYNNEI. This CDR3 is 17 amino acids long. The DNA of the CDR3 is TGTGCCAGCAGTGAAGCGGGGACAGGGCCGGGTAATGAAAAACTGTTTTTT. The encoded protein is CASSEAGTGPGNEKLFF.

This clone was seen once. V gene TRBV5-1 combines with J gene TRBJ2-1; TRBD2 matches at 9 bases. With V trimmed by 0 bases and J by 10 bases, 8 bases remained unmatched. Germline lookup yields CDR1 SGHRS and CDR2 YFSETQ. The CDR3 has 15 amino acids. The CDR3 region has the DNA TGCGCCAGCAGCTTGGCCTCGCGGGGGGGAGAGGAGCAGTTCTTC. This codes for CASSLASRGGEEQFF. Complete variable domain (other parts from reference TRBV5-1 and TRBJ2-1): KAGVTQTPRYLIKTRGQQVTLSCSPISGHRSVSWYQQTPGQGLQFLFEYFSETQRNKGNFPGRFSGRQFSNSRSEMNVSTLELGDSALYLCASSLASRGGEEQFFGPGTRLTVL.

The chain links TRBV5-4 to TRBJ1-1, with D uncertain. Germline CDR1 SGHNT, CDR2 YYREEE (reference sequence). V was cut by 3 bases and J by 6 bases, with 18 bases left in between. The CDR3 has 15 residues. The CDR3 spells CASSYDITEQPEAFF. DNA of the CDR3: TGTGCCAGCAGCTATGACATCACGGAACAGCCTGAAGCTTTCTTT. The whole variable domain, remainder taken from reference TRBV5-4 and TRBJ1-1, is ETGVTQSPTHLIKTRGQQVTLRCSSQSGHNTVSWYQQALGQGPQFIFQYYREEENGRGNFPPRFSGLQFPNYSSELNVNALELDDSALYLCASSYDITEQPEAFFGQGTRLTVV.

The chain carries TRBV6-5 and TRBJ2-3; 9 nucleotides match TRBD1. The V gene end was trimmed by 4 bases and the J gene end by 1 base; junction bases not matched to a gene: 6. CDR1 MNHEY and CDR2 SVGAGI come from the germline V gene. The CDR3 spans 16 residues. CDR3 sequence reads: CASSSTGGAGTDTQYF. Here the CDR3 DNA reads TGTGCCAGCAGTTCCACAGGGGGCGCGGGCACAGATACGCAGTATTTT.

The chain couples TRBV24-1 to TRBJ2-3, with D possibly TRBD1 on 6 matching bases. The CDR3 sequence is 14 residues long. CDR1 is KGHDR, CDR2 SFDVKD, per germline. The V and J ends lost 6 bases and 3 bases respectively, with 12 bases between them. The CDR3 loop is CATSPQGPTDTQYF. The CDR3 DNA reads as TGTGCCACCAGTCCACAGGGTCCGACAGATACGCAGTATTTT.

The chain links TRBV21-1 to TRBJ2-3; TRBD2 is the table's D call and was not checked against the DNA. TRBV21-1 is recorded as a pseudogene. The CDR3 is 17 residues long. DNA of the CDR3: TGTGCCAGCAGCAAATGGTCTAGCGGGGGGCATCCAGATACGCAGTATTTT. Amino acids: CASSKWSSGGHPDTQYF.

This clone was observed a handful of times. V is TRBV7-2 and J is TRBJ2-2; D might be TRBD1 (5 bases). CDR3 length: 16 residues. V shed 2 bases and J shed 0 bases, with 10 bases lying between them. From germline, CDR1 is SGHTA and CDR2 FQGNSA. The CDR3 spells CASSLTGNANTGELFF. CDR3 coding DNA: TGTGCCAGCAGCTTAACAGGAAACGCGAACACCGGGGAGCTGTTTTTT.

This clone was seen a single time. V gene TRBV6-5 combines with J gene TRBJ1-1; 7 nucleotides agree with TRBD1. V shed 6 bases, J shed 4 bases, and the junction held 8 bases outside the gene matches. The CDR3 extends over 14 amino acids. CDR1 and CDR2 from the germline V gene are MNHEY and SVGAGI. The CDR3 here is CASSSTGEGTEAFF. Here the CDR3 DNA reads TGTGCCAGCAGCTCAACAGGGGAAGGCACTGAAGCTTTCTTT.

The chain is built from TRBV3-1 (or the pseudogene TRBV3-2) and TRBJ2-7; D is ambiguous. The CDR3 runs to 14 residues. Germline V gene sequence: CDR1 LGHDT, CDR2 YNNKEL (reference sequence). V lost 0 bases and J lost 1, with 7 bases in between. The CDR3 bases are TGTGCCAGCAGCCAAGAAGAGACTTCCTACGAGCAGTACTTC. It is translated as CASSQEETSYEQYF.

The rearrangement links TRBV12-3 or TRBV12-4 to TRBJ2-5; no clear D. Trimming left V 6 bases short and J 3 bases short, with 11 bases between. This CDR3 contains 13 residues. The CDR3 is CASSAYAEETQYF. The DNA for the CDR3 is TGTGCCAGCAGCGCCTACGCCGAAGAGACCCAGTACTTC.

This chain connects TRBV18 to TRBJ2-2, with TRBD1 matching over 8 bases. Germline trimming cut 4 bases from V and 6 bases from J; bases unmatched to any gene: 4. This CDR3 contains 14 residues. The V gene's germline CDR1 is KGHSH and CDR2 LQKENI. The CDR3 region has the DNA TGTGCCAGCTCACAGGACAGGGTCGCCGGGGAGCTGTTTTTT. It specifies CASSQDRVAGELFF. Looking up the rest from reference TRBV18 and TRBJ2-2 gives the full variable domain: NAGVMQNPRHLVRRRGQEARLRCSPMKGHSHVYWYRQLPEEGLKFMVYLQKENIIDESGMPKERFSAEFPKEGPSILRIQQVVRGDSAAYFCASSQDRVAGELFFGEGSRLTVL.

This chain links TRBV12-3 or TRBV12-4 with TRBJ2-1; 8 bases agree with TRBD2. J gave up 4 bases and V 9 bases, and 5 bases lay outside the gene matches. The CDR3 contains 13 residues. In DNA, the CDR3 is TGTGCCAGTAAAAGCGGGGGTTACAATGAGCAGTTCTTC. Translating it yields CASKSGGYNEQFF.